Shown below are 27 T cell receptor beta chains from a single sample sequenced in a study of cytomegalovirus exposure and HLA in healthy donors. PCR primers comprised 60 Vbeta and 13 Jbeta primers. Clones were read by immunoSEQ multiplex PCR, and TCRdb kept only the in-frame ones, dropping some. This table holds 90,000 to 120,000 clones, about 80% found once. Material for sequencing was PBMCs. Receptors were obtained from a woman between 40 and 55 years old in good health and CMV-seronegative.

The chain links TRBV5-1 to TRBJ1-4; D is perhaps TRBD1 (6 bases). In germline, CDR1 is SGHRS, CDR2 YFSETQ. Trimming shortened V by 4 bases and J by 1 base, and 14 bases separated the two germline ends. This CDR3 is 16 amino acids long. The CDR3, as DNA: TGCGCCAGCAGCGGGGGGGCTTTAAGAACTAATGAAAAACTGTTTTTT. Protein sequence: CASSGGALRTNEKLFF.

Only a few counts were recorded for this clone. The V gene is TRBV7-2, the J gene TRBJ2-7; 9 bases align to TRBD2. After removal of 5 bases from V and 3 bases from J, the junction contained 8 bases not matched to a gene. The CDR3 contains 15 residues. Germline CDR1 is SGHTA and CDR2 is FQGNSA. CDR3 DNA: TGTGCCAGCAGCCTGGGGGGTAGCGGGAGCTACGAGCAGTACTTC. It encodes CASSLGGSGSYEQYF.

Here the CDR3 reads CASSLAAGLNQPQHF. The DNA for the CDR3 is TGTGCCAGCAGCTTAGCGGCGGGGCTCAATCAGCCCCAGCATTTT. This chain connects TRBV7-2 to TRBJ1-5; tentatively, D is TRBD1 (5 bases). The CDR3 is 15 amino acids. CDR1 is SGHTA and CDR2 is FQGNSA in the germline V gene. Deletions cut 0 bases from V and 3 bases from J, with 9 bases between.

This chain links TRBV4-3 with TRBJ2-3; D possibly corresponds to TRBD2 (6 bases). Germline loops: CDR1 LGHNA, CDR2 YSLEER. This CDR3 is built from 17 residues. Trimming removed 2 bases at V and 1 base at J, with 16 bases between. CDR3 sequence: CASSQKAGPSGTDTQYF. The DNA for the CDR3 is TGCGCCAGCAGCCAAAAGGCGGGACCCTCAGGCACAGATACGCAGTATTTT.

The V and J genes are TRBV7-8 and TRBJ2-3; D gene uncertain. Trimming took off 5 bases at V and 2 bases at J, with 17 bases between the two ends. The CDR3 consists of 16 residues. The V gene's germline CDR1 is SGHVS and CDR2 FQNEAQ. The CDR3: CASSPVPRWATDTQYF. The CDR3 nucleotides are TGTGCCAGCAGCCCAGTCCCCAGATGGGCCACAGATACGCAGTATTTT.

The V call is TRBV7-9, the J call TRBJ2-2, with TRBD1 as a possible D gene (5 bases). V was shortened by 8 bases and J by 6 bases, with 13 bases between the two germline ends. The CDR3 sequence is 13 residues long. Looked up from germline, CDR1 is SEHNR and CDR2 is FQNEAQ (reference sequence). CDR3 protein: CASDDIGAGELFF. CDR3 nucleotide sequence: TGTGCCAGCGACGATATAGGGGCCGGGGAGCTGTTTTTT.

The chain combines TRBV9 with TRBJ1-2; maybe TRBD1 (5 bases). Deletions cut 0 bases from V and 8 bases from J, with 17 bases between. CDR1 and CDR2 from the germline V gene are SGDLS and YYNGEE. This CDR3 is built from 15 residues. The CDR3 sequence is CASSVGTIGAEGYTF. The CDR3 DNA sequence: TGTGCCAGCAGCGTAGGAACGATAGGGGCGGAGGGCTACACCTTC.

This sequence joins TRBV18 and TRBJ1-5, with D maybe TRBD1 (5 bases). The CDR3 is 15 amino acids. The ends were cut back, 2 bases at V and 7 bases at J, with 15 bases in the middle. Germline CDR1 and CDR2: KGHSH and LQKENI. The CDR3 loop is CASSPSAGVGQPQHF. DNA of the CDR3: TGTGCCAGCTCACCATCCGCGGGGGTGGGCCAGCCCCAGCATTTT.

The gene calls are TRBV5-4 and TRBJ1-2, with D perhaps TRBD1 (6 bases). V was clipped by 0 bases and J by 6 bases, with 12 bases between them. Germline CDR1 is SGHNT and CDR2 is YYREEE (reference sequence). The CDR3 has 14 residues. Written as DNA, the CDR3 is TGTGCCAGCAGCTTGGTTAACCCAGGGGATGGCTACACCTTC. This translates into CASSLVNPGDGYTF. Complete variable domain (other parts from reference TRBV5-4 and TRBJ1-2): ETGVTQSPTHLIKTRGQQVTLRCSSQSGHNTVSWYQQALGQGPQFIFQYYREEENGRGNFPPRFSGLQFPNYSSELNVNALELDDSALYLCASSLVNPGDGYTFGSGTRLTVV.

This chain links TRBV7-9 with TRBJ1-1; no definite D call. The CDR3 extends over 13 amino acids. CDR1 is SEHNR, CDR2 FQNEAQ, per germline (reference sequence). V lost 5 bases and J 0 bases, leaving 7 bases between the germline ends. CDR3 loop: CASSIQMNTEAFF. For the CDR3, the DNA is TGTGCCAGCAGCATACAGATGAACACTGAAGCTTTCTTT.

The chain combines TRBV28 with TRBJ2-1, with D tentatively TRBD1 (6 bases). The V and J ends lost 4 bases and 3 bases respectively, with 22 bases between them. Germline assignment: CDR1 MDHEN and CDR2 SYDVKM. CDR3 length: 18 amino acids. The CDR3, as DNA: TGTGCCAGCAGTTCCCAAACCCCCCGGGACACGCTCTACAATGAGCAGTTCTTC. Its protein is CASSSQTPRDTLYNEQFF.

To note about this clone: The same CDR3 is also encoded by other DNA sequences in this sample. CDR3 sequence: CASSVDRGNTEAFF. The CDR3 DNA reads TGTGCCAGCAGTGTAGACAGGGGCAACACTGAAGCTTTCTTT. J is TRBJ1-1 and V is TRBV27; 8 nucleotides agree with TRBD1. Germline V gene data show CDR1 as MNHEY and CDR2 as SMNVEV (reference sequence). This CDR3 is built from 14 residues. V shed 5 bases and J 2 bases; nucleotides not matched to a gene: 4.

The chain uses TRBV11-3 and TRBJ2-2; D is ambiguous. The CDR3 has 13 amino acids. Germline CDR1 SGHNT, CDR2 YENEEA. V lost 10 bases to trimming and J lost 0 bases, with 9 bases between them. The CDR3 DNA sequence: TGTGCCACAAAAGAGCCGAACACCGGGGAGCTGTTTTTT. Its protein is CATKEPNTGELFF.

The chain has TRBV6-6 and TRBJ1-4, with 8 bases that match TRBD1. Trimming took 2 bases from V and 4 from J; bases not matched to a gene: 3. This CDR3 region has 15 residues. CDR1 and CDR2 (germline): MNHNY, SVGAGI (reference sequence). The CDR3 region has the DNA TGTGCCAGCAGTTACCAGGGGGCTGGTAATGAAAAACTGTTTTTT. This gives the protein CASSYQGAGNEKLFF.

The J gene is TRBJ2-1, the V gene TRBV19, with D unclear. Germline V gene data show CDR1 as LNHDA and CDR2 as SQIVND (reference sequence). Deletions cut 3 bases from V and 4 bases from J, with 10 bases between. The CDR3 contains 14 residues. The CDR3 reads CASSISRVYNEQFF. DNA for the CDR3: TGTGCCAGTAGTATCTCAAGAGTGTACAATGAGCAGTTCTTC.

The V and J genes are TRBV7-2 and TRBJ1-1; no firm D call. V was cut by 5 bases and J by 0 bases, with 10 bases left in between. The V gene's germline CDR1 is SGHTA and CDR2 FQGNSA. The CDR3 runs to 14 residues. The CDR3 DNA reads TGTGCCAGCAGCAACCGGGGAGTGAACACTGAAGCTTTCTTT. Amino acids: CASSNRGVNTEAFF.

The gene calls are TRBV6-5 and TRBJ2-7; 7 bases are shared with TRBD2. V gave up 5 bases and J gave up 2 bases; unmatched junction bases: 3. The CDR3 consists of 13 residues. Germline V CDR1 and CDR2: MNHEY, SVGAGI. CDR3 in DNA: TGTGCCAGCAGTGGGGGGGTAACCTACGAGCAGTACTTC. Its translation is CASSGGVTYEQYF.

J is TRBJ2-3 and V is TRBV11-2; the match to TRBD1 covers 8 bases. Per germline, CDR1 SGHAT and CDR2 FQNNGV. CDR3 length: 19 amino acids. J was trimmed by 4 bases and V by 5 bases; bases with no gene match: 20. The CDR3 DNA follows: TGTGCCAGCAGCCTTCCGGCGCAAACAACAGGGGGAGATTCAGATACGCAGTATTTT. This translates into CASSLPAQTTGGDSDTQYF.

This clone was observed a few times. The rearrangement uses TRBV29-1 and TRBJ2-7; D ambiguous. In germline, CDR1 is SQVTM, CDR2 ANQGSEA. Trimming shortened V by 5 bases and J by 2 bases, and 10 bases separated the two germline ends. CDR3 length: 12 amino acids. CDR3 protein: CSVSTGTYEQYF. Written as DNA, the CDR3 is TGCAGCGTTTCCACGGGTACCTACGAGCAGTACTTC.

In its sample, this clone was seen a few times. The CDR3 DNA is TGTGCCAGCATCGGACAGGATCCTGGCTACACCTTC. Protein sequence: CASIGQDPGYTF. The chain combines TRBV28 with TRBJ1-2, with TRBD1 matching over 7 bases. The CDR3 sequence is 12 residues long. After removal of 7 bases from V and 7 bases from J, the junction contained 6 bases not matched to a gene. Germline V lookup: CDR1 MDHEN, CDR2 SYDVKM.

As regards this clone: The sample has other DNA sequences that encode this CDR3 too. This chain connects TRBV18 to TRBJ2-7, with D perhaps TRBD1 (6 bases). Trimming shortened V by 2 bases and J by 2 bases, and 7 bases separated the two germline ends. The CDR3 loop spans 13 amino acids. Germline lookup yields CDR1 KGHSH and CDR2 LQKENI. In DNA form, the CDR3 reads TGTGCCAGCTCACCAGCAGGGGCCTACGAGCAGTACTTC. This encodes CASSPAGAYEQYF.

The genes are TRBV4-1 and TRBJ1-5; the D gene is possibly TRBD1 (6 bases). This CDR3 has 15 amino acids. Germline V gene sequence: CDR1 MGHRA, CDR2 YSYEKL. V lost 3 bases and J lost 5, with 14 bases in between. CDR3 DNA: TGCGCCAGCAGCCATGCCGCCAGGGGACATCAGCCCCAGCATTTT. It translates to CASSHAARGHQPQHF.

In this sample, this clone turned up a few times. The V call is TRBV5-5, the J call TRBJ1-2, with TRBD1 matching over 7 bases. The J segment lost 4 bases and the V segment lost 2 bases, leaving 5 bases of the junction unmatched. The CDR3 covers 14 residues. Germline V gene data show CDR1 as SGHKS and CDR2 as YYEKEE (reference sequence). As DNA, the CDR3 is TGTGCCAGCAGCTTAACAGGGGTCGCCTATGGCTACACCTTC. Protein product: CASSLTGVAYGYTF.

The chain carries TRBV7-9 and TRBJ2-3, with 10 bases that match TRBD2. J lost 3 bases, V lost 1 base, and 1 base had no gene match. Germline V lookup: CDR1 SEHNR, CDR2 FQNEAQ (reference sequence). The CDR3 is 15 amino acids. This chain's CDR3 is CASSLVAGGTDTQYF. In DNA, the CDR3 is TGTGCCAGCAGCTTAGTAGCGGGAGGAACAGATACGCAGTATTTT.

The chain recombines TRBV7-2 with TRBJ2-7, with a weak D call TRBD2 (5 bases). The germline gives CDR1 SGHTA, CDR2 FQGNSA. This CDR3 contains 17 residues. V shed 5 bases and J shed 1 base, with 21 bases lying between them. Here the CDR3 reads CASSPRGSRASSYEQYF. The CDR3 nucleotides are TGTGCCAGCAGCCCCCGAGGGTCCCGGGCAAGTTCCTACGAGCAGTACTTC.

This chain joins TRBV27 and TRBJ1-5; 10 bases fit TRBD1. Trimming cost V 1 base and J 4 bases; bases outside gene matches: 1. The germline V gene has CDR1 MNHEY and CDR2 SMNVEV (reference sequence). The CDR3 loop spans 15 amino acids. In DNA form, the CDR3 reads TGTGCCAGCAGTTTATGGACAGGGGGAAATCAGCCCCAGCATTTT. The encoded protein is CASSLWTGGNQPQHF.

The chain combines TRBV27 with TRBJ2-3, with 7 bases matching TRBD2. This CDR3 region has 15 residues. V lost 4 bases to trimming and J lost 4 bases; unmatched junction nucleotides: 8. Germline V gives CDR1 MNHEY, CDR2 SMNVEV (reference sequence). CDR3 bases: TGTGCCAGCAGTTGGTGGGGGGGTTCCGCAGATACGCAGTATTTT. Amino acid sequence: CASSWWGGSADTQYF.